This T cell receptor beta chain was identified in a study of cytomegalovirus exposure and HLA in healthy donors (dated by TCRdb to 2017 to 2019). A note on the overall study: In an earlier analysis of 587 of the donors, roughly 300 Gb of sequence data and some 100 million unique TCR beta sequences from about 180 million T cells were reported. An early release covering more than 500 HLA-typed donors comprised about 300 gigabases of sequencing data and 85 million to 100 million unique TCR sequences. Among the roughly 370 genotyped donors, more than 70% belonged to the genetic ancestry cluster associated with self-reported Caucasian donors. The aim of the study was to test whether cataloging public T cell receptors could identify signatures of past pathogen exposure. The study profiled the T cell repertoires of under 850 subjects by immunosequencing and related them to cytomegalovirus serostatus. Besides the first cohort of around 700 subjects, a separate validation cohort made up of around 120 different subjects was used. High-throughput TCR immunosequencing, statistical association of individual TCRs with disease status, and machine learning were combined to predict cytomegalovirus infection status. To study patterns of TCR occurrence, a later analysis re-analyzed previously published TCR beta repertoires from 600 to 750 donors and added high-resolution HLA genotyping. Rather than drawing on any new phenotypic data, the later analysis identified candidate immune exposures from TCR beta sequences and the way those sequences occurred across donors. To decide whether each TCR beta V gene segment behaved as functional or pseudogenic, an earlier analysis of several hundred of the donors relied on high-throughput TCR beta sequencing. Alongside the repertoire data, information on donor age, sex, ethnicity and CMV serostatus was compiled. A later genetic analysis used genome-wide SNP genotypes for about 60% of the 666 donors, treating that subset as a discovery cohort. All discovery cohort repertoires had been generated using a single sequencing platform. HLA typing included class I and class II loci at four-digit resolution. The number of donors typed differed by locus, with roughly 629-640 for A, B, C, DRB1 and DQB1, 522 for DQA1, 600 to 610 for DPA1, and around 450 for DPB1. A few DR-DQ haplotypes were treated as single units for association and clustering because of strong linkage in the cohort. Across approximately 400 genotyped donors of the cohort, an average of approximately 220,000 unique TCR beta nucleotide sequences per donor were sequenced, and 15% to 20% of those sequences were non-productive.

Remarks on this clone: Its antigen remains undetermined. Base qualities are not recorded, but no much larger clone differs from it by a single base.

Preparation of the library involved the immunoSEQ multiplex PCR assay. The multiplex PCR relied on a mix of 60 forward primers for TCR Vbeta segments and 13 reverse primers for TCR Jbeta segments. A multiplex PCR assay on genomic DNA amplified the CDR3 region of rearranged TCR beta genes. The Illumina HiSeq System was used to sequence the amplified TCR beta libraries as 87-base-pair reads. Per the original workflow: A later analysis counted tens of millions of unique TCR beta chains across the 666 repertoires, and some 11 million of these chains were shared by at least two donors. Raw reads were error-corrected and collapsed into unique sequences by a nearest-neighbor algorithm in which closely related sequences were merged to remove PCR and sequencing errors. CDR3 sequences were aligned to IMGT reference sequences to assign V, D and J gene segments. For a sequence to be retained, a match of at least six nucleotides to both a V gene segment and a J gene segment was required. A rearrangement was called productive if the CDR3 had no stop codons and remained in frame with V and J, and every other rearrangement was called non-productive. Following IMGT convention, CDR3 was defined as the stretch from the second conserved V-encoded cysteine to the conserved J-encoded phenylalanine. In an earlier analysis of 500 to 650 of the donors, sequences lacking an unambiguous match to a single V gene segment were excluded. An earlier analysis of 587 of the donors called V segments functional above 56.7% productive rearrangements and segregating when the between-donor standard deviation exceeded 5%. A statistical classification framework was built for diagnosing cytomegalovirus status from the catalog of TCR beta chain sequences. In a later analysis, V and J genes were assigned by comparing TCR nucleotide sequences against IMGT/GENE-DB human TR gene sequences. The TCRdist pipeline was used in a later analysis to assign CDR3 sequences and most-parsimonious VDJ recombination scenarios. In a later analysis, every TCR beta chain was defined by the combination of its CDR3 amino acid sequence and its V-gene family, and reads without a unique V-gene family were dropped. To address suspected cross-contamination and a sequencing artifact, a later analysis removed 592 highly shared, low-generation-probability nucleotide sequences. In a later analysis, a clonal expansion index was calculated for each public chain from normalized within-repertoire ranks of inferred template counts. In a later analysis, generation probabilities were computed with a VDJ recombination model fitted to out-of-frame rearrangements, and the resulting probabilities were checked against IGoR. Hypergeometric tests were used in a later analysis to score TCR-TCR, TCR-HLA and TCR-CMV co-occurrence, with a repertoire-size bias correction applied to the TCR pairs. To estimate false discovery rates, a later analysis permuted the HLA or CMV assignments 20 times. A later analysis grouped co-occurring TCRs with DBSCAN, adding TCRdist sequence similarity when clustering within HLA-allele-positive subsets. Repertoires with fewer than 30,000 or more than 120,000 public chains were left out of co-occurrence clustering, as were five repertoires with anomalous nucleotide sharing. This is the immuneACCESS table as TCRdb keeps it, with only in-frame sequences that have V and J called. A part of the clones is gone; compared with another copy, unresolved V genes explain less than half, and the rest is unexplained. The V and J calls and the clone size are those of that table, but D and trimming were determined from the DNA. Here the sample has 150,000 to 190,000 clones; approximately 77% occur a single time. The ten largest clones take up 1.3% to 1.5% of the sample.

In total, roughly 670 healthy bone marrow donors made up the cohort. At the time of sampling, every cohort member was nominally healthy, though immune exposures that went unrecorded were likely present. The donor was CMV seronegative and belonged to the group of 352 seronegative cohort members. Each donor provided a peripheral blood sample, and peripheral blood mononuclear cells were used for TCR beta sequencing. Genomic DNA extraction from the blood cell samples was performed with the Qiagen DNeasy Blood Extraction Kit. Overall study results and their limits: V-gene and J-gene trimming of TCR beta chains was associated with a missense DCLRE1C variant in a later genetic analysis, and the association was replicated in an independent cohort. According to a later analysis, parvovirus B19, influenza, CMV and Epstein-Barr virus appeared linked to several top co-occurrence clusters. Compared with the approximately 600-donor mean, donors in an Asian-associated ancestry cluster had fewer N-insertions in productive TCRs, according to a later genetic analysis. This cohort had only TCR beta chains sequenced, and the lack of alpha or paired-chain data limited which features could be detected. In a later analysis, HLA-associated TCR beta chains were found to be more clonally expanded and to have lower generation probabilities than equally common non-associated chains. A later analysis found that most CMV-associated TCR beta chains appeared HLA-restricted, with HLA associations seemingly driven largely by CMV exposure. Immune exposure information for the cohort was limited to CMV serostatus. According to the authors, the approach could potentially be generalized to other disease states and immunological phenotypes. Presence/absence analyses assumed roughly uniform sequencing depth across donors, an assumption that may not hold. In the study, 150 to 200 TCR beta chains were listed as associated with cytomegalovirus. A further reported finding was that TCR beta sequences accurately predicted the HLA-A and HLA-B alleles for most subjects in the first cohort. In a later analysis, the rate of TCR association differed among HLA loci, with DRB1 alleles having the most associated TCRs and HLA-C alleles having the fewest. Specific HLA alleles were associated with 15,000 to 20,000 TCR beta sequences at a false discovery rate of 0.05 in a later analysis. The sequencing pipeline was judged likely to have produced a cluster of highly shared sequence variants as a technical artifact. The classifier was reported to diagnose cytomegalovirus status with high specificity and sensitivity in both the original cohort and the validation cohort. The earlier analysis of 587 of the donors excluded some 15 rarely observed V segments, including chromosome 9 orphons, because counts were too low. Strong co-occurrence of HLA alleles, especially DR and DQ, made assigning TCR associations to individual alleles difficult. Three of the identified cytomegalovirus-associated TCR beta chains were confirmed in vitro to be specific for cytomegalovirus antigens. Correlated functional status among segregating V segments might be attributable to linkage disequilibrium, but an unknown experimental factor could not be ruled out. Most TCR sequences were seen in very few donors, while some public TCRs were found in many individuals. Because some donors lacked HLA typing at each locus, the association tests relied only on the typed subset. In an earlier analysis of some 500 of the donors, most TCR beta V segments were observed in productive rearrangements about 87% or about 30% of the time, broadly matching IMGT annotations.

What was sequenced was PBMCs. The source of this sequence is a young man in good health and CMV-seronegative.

The CDR3 protein is CASSANTGTGSRETQYF. The nucleotide sequence reads as follows: TGTGCCAGCAGTGCAAACACCGGGACAGGGAGTAGGGAGACCCAGTACTTC. Recombination connected TRBV6-1 to TRBJ2-5, and 9 bases in between align with TRBD1. The CDR3 runs 17 residues from the cysteine to the phenylalanine. Of all the DNA, just the CDR3 is kept, 51 bases in frame from base 1. At the junction V is shortened by 4 bases and J by 5 bases; bases outside the gene matches: 14. CDR1 and CDR2 were assigned from the germline V gene as MNHNS and SASEGT.